This record covers a single T cell receptor beta chain. The antigen is unknown. These data belong to a study of somatic mutations in cytotoxic T cells in rheumatoid arthritis. Study-wide background: Among the T-cell populations stained with V beta antibodies, some were separated by flow sorting at nearly 100% purity, including V beta1+ cells whose TCRB was sequenced.

The ends were cut back, 3 bases at V and 4 bases at J, with 7 bases in the middle. CDR3 length equals 13 residues. Germline V gene lookup returns CDR1 SNHLY and CDR2 FYNNEI. TCRdb's table, derived via immunoSEQ multiplex PCR, lists solely in-frame clones and lacks some. Of about 26,000 clones listed, 82% were seen once; the top ten hold roughly 4.9%. The study, taken as a whole, reports: Any difference in CD8+ T-cell clonality between patients who had rheumatoid arthritis and healthy controls who were age-matched was not statistically significant. The study found that the largest CD8+ clone exceeded 20% of CD8+ cells in about an eighth of the 65 patients.

Using positive magnetic bead selection on an AutoMACS, CD4+ and CD8+ cells were isolated, after which their purity was checked by flow cytometry. The gene calls are TRBV2 and TRBJ1-5; D is ambiguous. The sequenced sample was CD8+ T cells sorted from blood. This receptor was obtained from a man aged 50-60 years in good health. For the CDR3, the DNA is TGTGCCAGCAGTGACTCATTGAATCAGCCCCAGCATTTT. The encoded protein is CASSDSLNQPQHF.